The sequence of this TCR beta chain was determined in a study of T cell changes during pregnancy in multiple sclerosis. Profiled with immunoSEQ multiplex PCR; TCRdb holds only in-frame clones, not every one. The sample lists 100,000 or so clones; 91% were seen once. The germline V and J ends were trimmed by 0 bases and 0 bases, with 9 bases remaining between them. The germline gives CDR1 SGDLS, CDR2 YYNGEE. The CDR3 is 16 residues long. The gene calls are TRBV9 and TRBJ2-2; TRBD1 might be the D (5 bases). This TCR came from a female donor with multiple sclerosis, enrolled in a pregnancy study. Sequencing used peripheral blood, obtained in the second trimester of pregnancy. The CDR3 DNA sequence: TGTGCCAGCAGCGTAGCTACAGGAGCGAACACCGGGGAGCTGTTTTTT. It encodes CASSVATGANTGELFF.